This TCR beta chain was observed in a study of identical twins. About this clonotype itself: Its antigen is unidentified.

Findings and limits, study-wide: Models predicted less out-of-frame TCR alpha sharing in monozygotic twins than was found. Cross-sectional statistics, not tracking of the same donors, supported the conclusions. Weaker excess twin sharing was observed in beta out-of-frame sequences.

CDR3 size: 15 residues. The germline V gene encodes CDR1 KGHSH and CDR2 LQKENI. V lost 3 bases, J lost 1 base, and 9 bases lay in between. Template switching supplied a universal primer site; unique molecular identifiers were carried on the cDNA. TCRdb redid the calling of the 5' RACE reads with MiXCR, one entry per CDR3 protein. The sample contains roughly 200,000 distinct CDR3 sequences, roughly 7.5% of which appear only once. A further study also used this sample, focusing on yellow fever vaccine responses in identical twins.

Sample: memory (CD45RO+) T cells sorted from blood. The receptor was derived from a woman younger than 35 in good health. The rearrangement joins TRBV18 to TRBJ2-2; no reliable D call. The CDR3 protein is CASSPQTRNTGELFF. DNA for the CDR3: TGTGCCAGCTCACCCCAGACACGGAACACCGGGGAGCTGTTTTTT.